Listed here are 32 T cell receptor beta chains from one sample, sequenced in a study of blood T cells in healthy people across ages. The authors ran a second PCR of 7 to 11 cycles using a sample-barcoded 5' primer and a J-beta primer mix. TCRdb reanalysed the 5' RACE reads using MiXCR and keeps one entry per CDR3 protein. Here the sample spans around 990,000 distinct CDR3 sequences, 25% being singletons. The sample was also reused in another study, on T cells of mothers and their children.

Sample: blood. The receptors shown here come from a girl aged 2 to 9 in good health.

The rearrangement joins TRBV6-5 to TRBJ2-3; D possibly corresponds to TRBD1 (6 bases). CDR1 and CDR2 (germline): MNHEY, SVGAGI. The ends were cut back, 2 bases at V and 4 bases at J, with 10 bases in the middle. The CDR3 contains 14 residues. The CDR3 DNA reads TGTGCCAGCAGTTACGTCGGGACATCAGATACGCAGTATTTT. This gives the protein CASSYVGTSDTQYF.

The chain uses TRBV7-3 and TRBJ2-2; weak D call: TRBD2 (6 bases). The CDR3 has 15 amino acids. Germline CDR1 and CDR2: SGHTA and FQGTGA. Trimming removed 5 bases from V and 2 bases from J, with 12 bases in between. The CDR3 DNA reads as TGTGCCAGCAGCCCCCACGGGGGAAACACCGGGGAGCTGTTTTTT. This codes for CASSPHGGNTGELFF.

Comment on this clonotype: One end of the junction fails to match germline, which may point to a read error. The chain links TRBV20-1 to TRBJ2-1; 9 bases agree with TRBD2. Germline-derived CDR1 and CDR2 are DFQATT and SNEGSKA (reference sequence). The CDR3 is 15 amino acids. CDR3 residues: CSANTGTSSVNEQFF. The CDR3 coding sequence is TGTAGTGCTAACACAGGGACTAGCAGTGTCAATGAGCAGTTCTTC.

This rearrangement joins TRBV29-1 to TRBJ1-2, with TRBD1 as a possible D gene (5 bases). The germline CDR1 and CDR2 sequences are SQVTM and ANQGSEA. This CDR3 is built from 13 residues. With 7 bases removed from V and 1 base from J, the gap between germline ends came to 13 bases. CDR3: CSDQGRHNYGYTF. DNA of the CDR3: TGCAGCGACCAGGGACGACATAACTATGGCTACACCTTC.

This clonotype was picked up a small number of times. The gene calls are TRBV12-3 or TRBV12-4 and TRBJ2-7; no reliable D call. Between the trimmed V and J ends, which lost 5 bases and 7 bases, there was a span of 15 bases. This CDR3 is 13 amino acids long. CDR3 sequence reads: CASSTAYGREQYF. DNA of the CDR3: TGTGCCAGCAGTACGGCGTATGGACGGGAGCAGTACTTC.

This clonotype has more than one count but fewer than ten. CDR3 bases: TGTGCCAGCAGTTTGGAACAGTATAATTCACCCCTCCACTTT. Protein sequence: CASSLEQYNSPLHF. This chain links TRBV27 with TRBJ1-6; D not resolved. This CDR3 region has 14 residues. V was shortened by 3 bases and J by 4 bases, with 7 bases between the two germline ends. Germline V gene lookup returns CDR1 MNHEY and CDR2 SMNVEV (reference sequence).

This clonotype was detected many times. The chain recombines TRBV7-3 with TRBJ2-1; the D gene is possibly TRBD2 (5 bases). Germline V gene data show CDR1 as SGHTA and CDR2 as FQGTGA. Trimming took 8 bases from V and 10 from J, leaving 12 bases between them. The CDR3 is made up of 11 amino acids. CDR3 protein: CASSPGGEQFF. The CDR3 DNA follows: TGTGCCAGCTCCCCAGGCGGGGAGCAGTTCTTC.

In this sample, this clonotype turned up a few times. V and J are TRBV20-1 and TRBJ2-5; 7 positions match TRBD1. V lost 3 bases to trimming and J lost 1 base; unmatched junction nucleotides: 5. The CDR3 sequence is 14 residues long. Germline CDR1 reads DFQATT; CDR2 reads SNEGSKA (reference sequence). This chain's CDR3 is CSASVGDSQETQYF. The CDR3, as DNA: TGCAGTGCTAGTGTCGGGGACAGCCAAGAGACCCAGTACTTC.

This clonotype was recorded many times. The chain combines TRBV9 with TRBJ2-6; perhaps D is TRBD1 or TRBD2 (5 bases each). With 4 bases removed from V and 0 bases from J, the gap between germline ends came to 8 bases. Per the germline V gene, CDR1 is SGDLS and CDR2 is YYNGEE. This CDR3 is built from 15 residues. The CDR3 DNA is TGTGCCAGCAGCCTCGGGACCTCTGGGGCCAACGTCCTGACTTTC. Translating it yields CASSLGTSGANVLTF. The full variable domain, completed using reference TRBV9 and TRBJ2-6, is DSGVTQTPKHLITATGQRVTLRCSPRSGDLSVYWYQQSLDQGLQFLIQYYNGEERAKGNILERFSAQQFPDLHSELNLSSLELGDSALYFCASSLGTSGANVLTFGAGSRLTVL.

This clonotype was seen a handful of times. This chain connects TRBV20-1 to TRBJ2-3, with D maybe TRBD2 (6 bases). The ends were cut back, 5 bases at V and 4 bases at J, with 19 bases in the middle. Per the germline V gene, CDR1 is DFQATT and CDR2 is SNEGSKA (reference sequence). The CDR3 is 15 residues long. The CDR3 spells CSARILALRADTQYF. The CDR3 region has the DNA TGCAGTGCTCGTATCCTAGCGCTTAGGGCAGATACGCAGTATTTT.

This clonotype was counted between two and nine times. The chain carries TRBV6-5 and TRBJ2-7; D is undetermined. Trimming took off 0 bases at V and 6 bases at J, with 15 bases between the two ends. The CDR3 extends over 15 amino acids. Germline CDR1 and CDR2: MNHEY and SVGAGI. CDR3 loop: CASSYSRTQASEQYF. CDR3 in DNA: TGTGCCAGCAGTTACTCGAGGACCCAGGCATCCGAGCAGTACTTC.

The chain couples TRBV2 to TRBJ1-4, with D possibly being TRBD1 (5 bases). V shed 5 bases and J shed 7 bases, with 14 bases lying between them. The CDR3 is 14 residues long. The germline CDR1 and CDR2 sequences are SNHLY and FYNNEI. Here the CDR3 reads CASSRAGNIEKLFF. The DNA of the CDR3 is TGTGCCAGCAGTCGGGCAGGGAACATTGAAAAACTGTTTTTT.

This clonotype has more than one count but fewer than ten. The CDR3 here is CASSLRGWTDTQYF. Written as DNA, the CDR3 is TGTGCCAGCAGCTTACGGGGATGGACAGATACGCAGTATTTT. The chain couples TRBV7-3 to TRBJ2-3, with D tentatively TRBD2 (5 bases). The CDR3 loop spans 14 amino acids. V gave up 2 bases and J gave up 3 bases, with 9 bases separating them. Germline-derived CDR1 and CDR2 are SGHTA and FQGTGA.

The chain has TRBV7-2 and TRBJ2-1, with a weak D call TRBD2 (7 bases). V shed 5 bases and J shed 0 bases, with 14 bases lying between them. CDR3 length equals 16 residues. Germline CDR1 and CDR2: SGHTA and FQGNSA. The CDR3 protein is CASSPGGGDSYNEQFF. For the CDR3, the DNA is TGTGCCAGCAGCCCGGGGGGCGGAGACTCCTACAATGAGCAGTTCTTC.

This clonotype was seen a handful of times. The chain uses TRBV10-3 and TRBJ2-1; D unclear. The CDR3 is made up of 15 amino acids. Germline CDR1 is ENHRY and CDR2 is SYGVKD. The ends were cut back, 0 bases at V and 0 bases at J, with 6 bases in the middle. The CDR3 reads CAISESLSSYNEQFF. CDR3 DNA: TGTGCCATCAGTGAGTCGCTCAGCTCCTACAATGAGCAGTTCTTC.

The CDR3 DNA reads TGTGCCAGTAGTATCGCTAGCGGGGGGATTAGCTCCTACGAGCAGTACTTC. Translating gives CASSIASGGISSYEQYF. The chain has TRBV19 and TRBJ2-7, with TRBD2 identical over 11 bases. This CDR3 has 17 residues. Per the germline V gene, CDR1 is LNHDA and CDR2 is SQIVND (reference sequence). Losses at the gene ends were 3 bases for V and 0 bases for J; bases not matched to a gene: 7. Full variable domain (remainder filled in from reference TRBV19 and TRBJ2-7): DGGITQSPKYLFRKEGQNVTLSCEQNLNHDAMYWYRQDPGQGLRLIYYSQIVNDFQKGDIAEGYSVSREKKESFPLTVTSAQKNPTAFYLCASSIASGGISSYEQYFGPGTRLTVT.

This sequence joins TRBV11-2 and TRBJ2-3, with TRBD1 identical over 10 bases. The CDR3 runs 18 residues. V was clipped by 6 bases and J by 4 bases; unmatched bases: 16. Per the germline V gene, CDR1 is SGHAT and CDR2 is FQNNGV. CDR3 in amino acids: CASRFTFPGTGVPDTQYF. CDR3 coding DNA: TGTGCCAGCAGGTTTACATTCCCCGGGACAGGGGTACCAGATACGCAGTATTTT.

This clonotype has only a few counts. V gene TRBV29-1 combines with J gene TRBJ2-7; D possibly corresponds to TRBD2 (5 bases). V lost 3 bases and J lost 2, with 14 bases in between. From germline, CDR1 is SQVTM and CDR2 ANQGSEA. The CDR3 runs 14 residues. This CDR3 is CSVDVGSGAYEQYF. CDR3 DNA sequence: TGCAGCGTTGACGTAGGGAGCGGTGCCTACGAGCAGTACTTC.

The CDR3 nucleotides are TGTGCCACCAGCAGAGAGTTTGGGACAGGGGAAGCTTTCTTT. Its translation is CATSREFGTGEAFF. The rearrangement uses TRBV15 and TRBJ1-1; TRBD1 agrees at 9 bases. V lost 0 bases, J lost 8 bases, and 4 bases stayed unmatched. The CDR3 runs 14 residues. Per the germline V gene, CDR1 is LNHNV and CDR2 is YYDKDF (reference sequence).

A few counts support this clonotype. One end of the junction fails to match germline, which may point to a read error. The rearrangement joins TRBV4-3 to TRBJ2-5, with D possibly TRBD1 on 5 matching bases. Germline V gives CDR1 LGHNA, CDR2 YSLEER. The CDR3 consists of 14 residues. CDR3 DNA sequence: TGCGCCAGCAGCCAAAATTACAGGACCGCGCAAACTTTCTTC. Its translation is CASSQNYRTAQTFF.

This clonotype was picked up a small number of times. Here the CDR3 reads CSVEGPSYEQYF. CDR3 nucleotides: TGCAGCGTTGAAGGGCCCTCCTACGAGCAGTACTTC. The chain recombines TRBV29-1 with TRBJ2-7; D gene uncertain. This CDR3 has 12 amino acids. Germline V gene sequence: CDR1 SQVTM, CDR2 ANQGSEA. V was clipped by 1 base and J by 0 bases, with 4 bases between them.

This clonotype came up a few times. This chain joins TRBV7-3 and TRBJ2-5; D might be TRBD2 (6 bases). The J call is doubtful: the DNA matches TRBJ2-7 better. CDR3 length equals 14 residues. Looked up from germline, CDR1 is SGHTA and CDR2 is FQGTGA. In DNA, the CDR3 is TGTGCCAGCCCTCCGTGGGACGCGGGGCTCGAGCAGTACTTC. This translates into CASPPWDAGLEQYF.

This sequence joins TRBV2 and TRBJ1-2, with no clear D. Trimming left V 11 bases short and J 7 bases short, with 11 bases between. CDR1 is SNHLY, CDR2 FYNNEI, per germline. This CDR3 is 10 amino acids long. This CDR3 is CALRAAGYTF. DNA for the CDR3: TGTGCCCTCCGCGCCGCTGGCTACACCTTC.

V usage is TRBV3-1 and J usage is TRBJ2-3; D is unclear. Trimming stripped 4 bases from V and 4 bases from J, with 12 bases between. The CDR3 loop spans 14 amino acids. The germline V gene encodes CDR1 LGHDT and CDR2 YNNKEL (reference sequence). CDR3 region: CASSRKVHPDTQYF. The CDR3 DNA reads TGTGCCAGCAGCCGAAAAGTACATCCAGATACGCAGTATTTT.

V is TRBV20-1 and J is TRBJ2-1, with D unresolved. This CDR3 has 14 amino acids. Looked up from germline, CDR1 is DFQATT and CDR2 is SNEGSKA (reference sequence). V was cut by 3 bases and J by 6 bases, with 15 bases left in between. CDR3: CSASTQHQSNEQFF. The CDR3 nucleotides read TGCAGTGCTAGTACCCAGCACCAAAGCAATGAGCAGTTCTTC.

The chain carries TRBV7-9 and TRBJ1-3, with 8 bases identical to TRBD1. The V and J ends lost 3 bases and 2 bases, in that order; junction bases with no gene match: 3. The germline gives CDR1 SEHNR, CDR2 FQNEAQ (reference sequence). The CDR3 contains 15 residues. The CDR3 loop reads CASSLAGGAGNTIYF. In DNA, the CDR3 is TGTGCCAGCAGCTTGGCAGGGGGCGCTGGAAACACCATATATTTT.

This sequence joins TRBV20-1 and TRBJ2-3, with a weak D call TRBD2 (6 bases). This CDR3 contains 12 residues. Between the trimmed V and J ends, which lost 3 bases and 6 bases, there was a span of 10 bases. The germline V gene encodes CDR1 DFQATT and CDR2 SNEGSKA (reference sequence). The CDR3 loop reads CSASRAGDTQYF. The CDR3, as DNA: TGCAGTGCTAGTCGGGCGGGGGATACGCAGTATTTT.

This clonotype has just one count. At one of its ends the junction is not consistent with the germline gene, which may arise from a read error. This chain joins TRBV28 and TRBJ1-4; TRBD1 agrees at 10 bases. Germline-derived CDR1 and CDR2 are MDHEN and SYDVKM. This CDR3 has 16 residues. The chain's CDR3 is CTSSSYTGTGDEKLFF. The CDR3 DNA reads as TGTACCAGCAGTTCGTACACCGGGACAGGGGACGAAAAACTGTTTTTT.

Only a few counts were recorded for this clonotype. This chain connects TRBV28 to TRBJ1-2, with D possibly matching TRBD1 (5 bases). The CDR3 is made up of 15 amino acids. The V end was cut by 6 bases, the J end by 4 bases, with 18 bases between. Germline values: CDR1 MDHEN, CDR2 SYDVKM. The CDR3 DNA sequence: TGTGCCAGCAGAGTTGCCGACAGTACCCTCTATGGCTACACCTTC. Protein: CASRVADSTLYGYTF.

The V gene is TRBV28, the J gene TRBJ2-3, with D hard to call. With 3 bases removed from V and 4 bases from J, the gap between germline ends came to 14 bases. Germline loops: CDR1 MDHEN, CDR2 SYDVKM. CDR3 length: 15 residues. CDR3 bases: TGTGCCAGCAGTTTGGAACCCGGGCGCCCAGATACGCAGTATTTT. It yields the protein CASSLEPGRPDTQYF.

This rearrangement joins TRBV27 to TRBJ2-1; 8 nucleotides match TRBD2. The V and J ends lost 2 bases and 9 bases, in that order; junction bases with no gene match: 6. The CDR3 has 14 residues. The germline V gene encodes CDR1 MNHEY and CDR2 SMNVEV (reference sequence). CDR3 bases: TGTGCCAGCAGTTTAGCGGGGGGCGTCGGTGAGCAGTTCTTC. This sequence encodes CASSLAGGVGEQFF.

The chain carries TRBV29-1 and TRBJ2-7, with TRBD2 identical over 9 bases. The CDR3 has 18 residues. With V trimmed by 0 bases and J by 5 bases, 17 bases remained unmatched. Germline values: CDR1 SQVTM, CDR2 ANQGSEA. In DNA, the CDR3 is TGCAGCGTTGAAGATCTTCCGGGGGAGCGGGGGGCAATCGACGAGCAGTACTTC. This sequence encodes CSVEDLPGERGAIDEQYF.